This T cell receptor beta chain was sequenced in a study of CD8+ T cells in alopecia areata. Study information: A 6-month period off drug followed tofacitinib, which lasted 6 to 18 months.

This CDR3 region has 13 residues. Germline V lookup: CDR1 SGDLS, CDR2 YYNGEE. Unmatched junction bases numbered 3, after V lost 3 bases and J lost 7 bases. As to treatment: oral pan-JAK inhibitor, 5-10 mg twice daily. Sampling of alopecia areata patients yielded lesional scalp punch biopsies as well as peripheral blood. This clone showed up just once. Its antigen is unknown. Points from the study as a whole: Persistence in scalp and blood during tofacitinib was observed for many expanded lesional clones. Scalp clonality and expanded CD8+ clones among the top 100 fell significantly with tofacitinib.

TCR sequencing used cDNA made by reverse transcription of extracted RNA. Libraries were prepared by immunoSEQ multiplex PCR; TCRdb keeps only in-frame clonotypes and omits some of them. The table lists approximately 160,000 clones, around 60% of them singletons, with approximately 14% in the top ten. This rearrangement joins TRBV9 to TRBJ2-5; 10 nucleotides agree with TRBD1. The sequencing used CD4+ T cells sorted from blood, collected at week 24, from a patient treated with tofacitinib. The sequence was obtained from a human donor with alopecia areata. The CDR3 region is CASSGDRGGTQYF. CDR3 sequence (DNA): TGTGCCAGCAGCGGGGACAGGGGAGGGACCCAGTACTTC. The variable domain in full, completed from reference TRBV9 and TRBJ2-5, reads DSGVTQTPKHLITATGQRVTLRCSPRSGDLSVYWYQQSLDQGLQFLIQYYNGEERAKGNILERFSAQQFPDLHSELNLSSLELGDSALYFCASSGDRGGTQYFGPGTRLLVL.